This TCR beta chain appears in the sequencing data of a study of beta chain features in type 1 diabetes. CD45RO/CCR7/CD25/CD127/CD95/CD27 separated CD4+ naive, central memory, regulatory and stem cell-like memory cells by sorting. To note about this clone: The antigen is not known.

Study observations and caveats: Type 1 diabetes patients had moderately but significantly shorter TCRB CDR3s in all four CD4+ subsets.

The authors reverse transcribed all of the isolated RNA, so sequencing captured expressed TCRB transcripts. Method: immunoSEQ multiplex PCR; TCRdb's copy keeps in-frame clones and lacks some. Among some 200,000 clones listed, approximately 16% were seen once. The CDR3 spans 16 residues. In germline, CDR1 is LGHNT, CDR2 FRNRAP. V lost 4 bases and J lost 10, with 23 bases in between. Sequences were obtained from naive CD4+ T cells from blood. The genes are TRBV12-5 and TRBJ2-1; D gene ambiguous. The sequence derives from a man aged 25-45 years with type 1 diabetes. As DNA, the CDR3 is TGTGCTAGTGGTTGGATGACGGCGAGCCCGTTGGGGGAGCAGTTCTTC. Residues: CASGWMTASPLGEQFF.